This passage covers 24 T cell receptor beta chains from one sample sequenced in a study of cytomegalovirus exposure and HLA in healthy donors. The PCR made use of 60 Vbeta and 13 Jbeta primers. TCRdb's table, derived via immunoSEQ multiplex PCR, lists solely in-frame clones and lacks some. Of roughly 200,000 clones in the sample, around 87% were seen once. The sample comprised PBMCs. Source of these receptors: a man aged 30 to 39 in good health and CMV-seronegative.

The rearrangement links TRBV11-2 to TRBJ2-7; maybe TRBD1 (6 bases). Trimming took 6 bases from V and 2 from J, leaving 14 bases between them. The germline CDR1 and CDR2 sequences are SGHAT and FQNNGV. The CDR3 has 14 amino acids. The CDR3: CASSLEAGAYEQYF. DNA for the CDR3: TGTGCCAGCAGTCTGGAGGCAGGGGCCTACGAGCAGTACTTC. The full variable domain, in which reference TRBV11-2 and TRBJ2-7 provide the parts outside the CDR3, is EAGVAQSPRYKIIEKRQSVAFWCNPISGHATLYWYQQILGQGPKLLIQFQNNGVVDDSQLPKDRFSAERLKGVDSTLKIQPAKLEDSAVYLCASSLEAGAYEQYFGPGTRLTVT.

The chain combines TRBV6-5 with TRBJ2-5, with a weak D call TRBD2 (7 bases). V lost 10 bases and J 5 bases, leaving 20 bases between the germline ends. The germline V gene has CDR1 MNHEY and CDR2 SVGAGI. The CDR3 runs to 14 residues. Written as DNA, the CDR3 is TGTGCCACCTCTTTAGGCAGGGGAGGGGAGACCCAGTACTTC. Its translation: CATSLGRGGETQYF.

This clone was found once. The CDR3 DNA reads as TGTGCCAGCAGGAAAGACCCCCAGGGCTTTTACGAGCAGTACTTC. Its translation: CASRKDPQGFYEQYF. The chain recombines TRBV6-1 with TRBJ2-5; tentatively, D is TRBD1 (5 bases). The J call may not be correct, given that the DNA end is closer to TRBJ2-7. Germline CDR1 is MNHNS and CDR2 is SASEGT. The CDR3 runs 15 residues.

This chain joins TRBV4-1 and TRBJ1-1; no reliable D call. Germline CDR1 is MGHRA and CDR2 is YSYEKL. This CDR3 is 13 amino acids long. V was shortened by 4 bases and J by 5 bases, with 11 bases between the two germline ends. CDR3: CASSPPSVTEAFF. The CDR3 nucleotides are TGCGCCAGCAGCCCCCCCTCCGTAACTGAAGCTTTCTTT.

This clone was observed once. The chain combines TRBV11-3 with TRBJ2-1; D is possibly TRBD1 (6 bases). V gave up 5 bases and J gave up 4 bases, with 15 bases separating them. This CDR3 is built from 15 residues. CDR1 is SGHNT, CDR2 YENEEA, per germline. Here the CDR3 reads CASSQRTAGYNEQFF. The CDR3 DNA reads TGTGCCAGCAGCCAGCGGACAGCTGGATACAATGAGCAGTTCTTC.

The CDR3 bases are TGTGCCAGCAGTGAATCCGGGACAGGGGGGCTTGAGCAGTTCTTC. Its protein product is CASSESGTGGLEQFF. V and J are TRBV6-1 and TRBJ2-1; 11 bases fit TRBD1. CDR1 and CDR2 (germline): MNHNS, SASEGT. The CDR3 has 15 amino acids. Unmatched junction bases numbered 6, after V lost 2 bases and J lost 9 bases.

This chain joins TRBV7-2 and TRBJ1-3; 7 nucleotides align to TRBD1. Germline CDR1 reads SGHTA; CDR2 reads FQGNSA. Trimming at V came to 5 bases and at J to 3 bases, leaving 13 bases not matched to a gene. The CDR3 spans 17 residues. CDR3 DNA: TGTGCCAGCAGCGACCAACCAGGACAGGTCGTTGGAAACACCATATATTTT. Protein product: CASSDQPGQVVGNTIYF. Full variable domain (rest looked up from reference TRBV7-2 and TRBJ1-3): GAGVSQSPSNKVTEKGKDVELRCDPISGHTALYWYRQSLGQGLEFLIYFQGNSAPDKSGLPSDRFSAERTGGSVSTLTIQRTQQEDSAVYLCASSDQPGQVVGNTIYFGEGSWLTVV.

CDR3 loop: CATSRGQVQNTGELFF. CDR3 coding DNA: TGTGCCACCAGCAGAGGACAGGTCCAAAACACCGGGGAGCTGTTTTTT. The chain employs TRBV15 and TRBJ2-2; D possibly corresponds to TRBD1 (6 bases). This CDR3 region has 16 residues. Germline V gives CDR1 LNHNV, CDR2 YYDKDF (reference sequence). V lost 1 base, J lost 2 bases, and 11 bases lay in between.

V is TRBV5-1 and J is TRBJ1-4; the match to TRBD1 covers 7 bases. The germline gives CDR1 SGHRS, CDR2 YFSETQ. The CDR3 consists of 15 residues. Losses at the gene ends were 0 bases for V and 6 bases for J; bases not matched to a gene: 5. For the CDR3, the DNA is TGCGCCAGCAGCTTGGTCCAGGGGGGTGATGAAAAACTGTTTTTT. Protein sequence: CASSLVQGGDEKLFF.

The V and J genes are TRBV30 and TRBJ2-5; D gene ambiguous. Germline-derived CDR1 and CDR2 are GTSNPN and SVGIG (reference sequence). V was trimmed by 0 bases and J by 2 bases, leaving 10 bases between them. CDR3 size: 14 residues. The CDR3 reads CAWSVWRRQETQYF. The CDR3 coding sequence is TGTGCCTGGAGTGTATGGCGGCGGCAAGAGACCCAGTACTTC.

The chain recombines TRBV4-2 with TRBJ2-7; 9 nucleotides agree with TRBD1. The CDR3 loop spans 16 amino acids. Looked up from germline, CDR1 is LGHNA and CDR2 is YNFKEQ. Trimming took 4 bases from V and 3 from J; bases not matched to a gene: 10. CDR3 loop: CASSPPGTGLFYEQYF. CDR3 in DNA: TGTGCCAGCAGCCCACCAGGGACAGGGTTGTTCTACGAGCAGTACTTC.

This chain connects TRBV18 to TRBJ2-3, with D tentatively TRBD2 (5 bases). Germline V gene sequence: CDR1 KGHSH, CDR2 LQKENI. The V and J ends lost 2 bases and 6 bases respectively, with 18 bases between them. The CDR3 sequence is 16 residues long. In nucleotides, the CDR3 is TGTGCCAGCTCACCAGCCGCTGTAGGAGCGGTCGATACGCAGTATTTT. It encodes CASSPAAVGAVDTQYF.

The V and J genes are TRBV7-9 and TRBJ2-7, with D perhaps TRBD2 (5 bases). Germline V gene sequence: CDR1 SEHNR, CDR2 FQNEAQ (reference sequence). CDR3 length equals 12 residues. V was trimmed by 3 bases and J by 5 bases, leaving 8 bases between them. In DNA form, the CDR3 reads TGTGCCAGCAGCTTCCTAGCCCACGAGCAGTACTTC. It specifies CASSFLAHEQYF.

This clone was seen more than once but under ten times. This chain uses TRBV6-5 with TRBJ2-7, with 7 positions matching TRBD1. The CDR3 is made up of 15 amino acids. Germline V gene data show CDR1 as MNHEY and CDR2 as SVGAGI. V was pared by 0 bases and J by 1 base, with 3 bases of the junction left unmatched. The DNA of the CDR3 is TGTGCCAGCAGTTACTCAAGGGGGCCATCCTACGAGCAGTACTTC. Translated: CASSYSRGPSYEQYF.

This clone showed up just a few times. CDR3 residues: CASSPWTGEILGDTEAFF. CDR3 coding DNA: TGTGCCAGCAGCCCGTGGACAGGGGAGATTCTAGGGGACACTGAAGCTTTCTTT. The chain links TRBV7-6 to TRBJ1-1; TRBD1 agrees at 9 bases. Germline V gene data show CDR1 as SGHVS and CDR2 as FNYEAQ. The CDR3 contains 18 residues. V lost 5 bases, J lost 3 bases, and 16 bases stayed unmatched.

The rearrangement joins TRBV29-1 to TRBJ2-2; a weak D match, TRBD2 (6 bases). Germline-derived CDR1 and CDR2 are SQVTM and ANQGSEA. The ends were cut back, 3 bases at V and 6 bases at J, with 20 bases in the middle. The CDR3 runs 16 residues. The CDR3 region has the DNA TGCAGCGTTGATGGGCCGGGTGGGAGGACGGCCGGGGAGCTGTTTTTT. This gives the protein CSVDGPGGRTAGELFF.

J is TRBJ1-4 and V is TRBV27; perhaps TRBD1 as D (6 bases). Trimming pared 3 bases from V and 5 bases from J, leaving 13 bases between. The CDR3 spans 15 residues. Germline loops: CDR1 MNHEY, CDR2 SMNVEV (reference sequence). In nucleotides, the CDR3 is TGTGCCAGCAGTTTTAACAGGGCCTCAAATGAAAAACTGTTTTTT. Its translation: CASSFNRASNEKLFF.

V gene TRBV11-3 combines with J gene TRBJ1-1; 7 bases map to TRBD1. This CDR3 is 14 amino acids long. The ends lost 5 bases at V and 3 bases at J; junction bases unmatched: 6. CDR1 and CDR2 from the germline V gene are SGHNT and YENEEA. Here the CDR3 reads CASSLRQGYTEAFF. CDR3 DNA sequence: TGTGCCAGCAGCCTCAGACAGGGCTACACTGAAGCTTTCTTT.

The rearrangement uses TRBV19 and TRBJ1-4; TRBD1 might be the D (6 bases). This CDR3 comprises 14 residues. Per germline, CDR1 LNHDA and CDR2 SQIVND (reference sequence). Between the trimmed V and J ends, which lost 5 bases and 8 bases, there was a span of 15 bases. CDR3 sequence: CASSPGQQREKLFF. Here the CDR3 DNA reads TGTGCCAGTAGTCCCGGACAGCAACGAGAAAAACTGTTTTTT. The complete variable domain, with remaining parts taken from reference TRBV19 and TRBJ1-4, reads DGGITQSPKYLFRKEGQNVTLSCEQNLNHDAMYWYRQDPGQGLRLIYYSQIVNDFQKGDIAEGYSVSREKKESFPLTVTSAQKNPTAFYLCASSPGQQREKLFFGSGTQLSVL.

The chain uses TRBV5-6 and TRBJ2-2, with 11 positions matching TRBD2. CDR3 size: 16 residues. Germline loops: CDR1 SGHDT, CDR2 YYEEEE. J was trimmed by 7 bases and V by 3 bases; bases with no gene match: 8. The DNA for the CDR3 is TGTGCCAGCAGCTCAGGACTAGCGGGTCTTTACGGGGAGCTGTTTTTT. Protein sequence: CASSSGLAGLYGELFF.

This chain links TRBV4-3 with TRBJ1-1, with 7 bases fitting TRBD1. CDR3 length: 14 residues. V shed 2 bases, J shed 3 bases, and the junction held 3 bases outside the gene matches. The germline V gene encodes CDR1 LGHNA and CDR2 YSLEER. The CDR3 sequence: CASSQHDRDTEAFF. DNA of the CDR3: TGCGCCAGCAGCCAACACGACAGGGACACTGAAGCTTTCTTT.

This rearrangement joins TRBV4-2 to TRBJ2-3; 9 bases line up with TRBD2. CDR3 size: 17 residues. The junction had 7 bases not matched to a gene; V was cut back by 0 bases and J by 3 bases. CDR1 is LGHNA, CDR2 YNFKEQ, per germline. CDR3 in DNA: TGTGCCAGCAGCCAAGATGGTGGCGGGGGGGCAACAGATACGCAGTATTTT. This encodes CASSQDGGGGATDTQYF.

The chain links TRBV20-1 to TRBJ2-7; perhaps TRBD2 as D (5 bases). Germline CDR1 is DFQATT and CDR2 is SNEGSKA (reference sequence). There are 11 residues in the CDR3. Trimming pared 6 bases from V and 3 bases from J, leaving 9 bases between. The CDR3 sequence: CSAQEDYEQYF. The CDR3 coding sequence is TGCAGTGCCCAGGAGGACTACGAGCAGTACTTC.

This clone was seen only once. At one boundary the junction diverges from the germline segment, which might be a read error. The chain links TRBV7-9 to TRBJ2-7, with a possible D match to TRBD2 (5 bases). CDR3 length: 17 residues. Germline assignment: CDR1 SEHNR and CDR2 FQNEAQ (reference sequence). The CDR3 nucleotides are TGTTCCAGCAGCTCCCCATCCCAAGACTACAGAACCTACGAGCAGTACTTC. It specifies CSSSSPSQDYRTYEQYF.